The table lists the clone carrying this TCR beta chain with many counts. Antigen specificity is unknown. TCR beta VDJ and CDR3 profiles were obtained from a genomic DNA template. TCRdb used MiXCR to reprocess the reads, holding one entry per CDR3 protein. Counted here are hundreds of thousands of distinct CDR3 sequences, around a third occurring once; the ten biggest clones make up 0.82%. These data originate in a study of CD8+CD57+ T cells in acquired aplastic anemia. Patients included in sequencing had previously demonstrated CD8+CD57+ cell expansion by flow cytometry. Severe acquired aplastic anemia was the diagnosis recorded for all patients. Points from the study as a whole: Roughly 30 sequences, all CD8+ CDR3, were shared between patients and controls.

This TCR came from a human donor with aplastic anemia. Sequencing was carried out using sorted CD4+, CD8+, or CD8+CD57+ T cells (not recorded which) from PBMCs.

The CDR3 spells CASSPTQATYEQYF. The DNA for the CDR3 is TGTGCCAGTAGTCCAACACAGGCAACCTACGAGCAGTACTTC. The V call is TRBV19, the J call TRBJ2-7; weak D call: TRBD1 (5 bases). V was cut by 5 bases and J by 2 bases, with 13 bases left in between. Germline assignment: CDR1 LNHDA and CDR2 SQIVND (reference sequence). The CDR3 extends over 14 amino acids.